Shown below are 6 T cell receptor beta chains from a single sample sequenced in a study of radiation and T cells in renal cell carcinoma. The data were produced by immunoSEQ multiplex PCR, yet TCRdb's version contains in-frame clones alone and is incomplete. The sample has approximately 24,000 clones; 45% to 50% are singletons. Treatment of the sample: 15 Gy SBRT to primary tumor, nephrectomy 4 weeks later. Sequencing used tumor tissue, obtained from a patient whose treatment included radiotherapy and nephrectomy. All receptors come from a woman aged 45-65 years with renal cell carcinoma.

V usage is TRBV12-5 and J usage is TRBJ2-1; D might be TRBD2 (6 bases). There are 11 residues in the CDR3. The germline gives CDR1 LGHNT, CDR2 FRNRAP. V lost 9 bases and J lost 8, with 11 bases in between. The CDR3 reads CASGVADEQFF. For the CDR3, the DNA is TGTGCTAGCGGGGTAGCGGATGAGCAGTTCTTC.

This clone was observed once. This chain connects TRBV7-2 to TRBJ2-5; D ambiguous. The CDR3 runs to 14 residues. The germline CDR1 and CDR2 sequences are SGHTA and FQGNSA. The ends were cut back, 1 base at V and 1 base at J, with 7 bases in the middle. CDR3 loop: CASSLGLIQETQYF. The CDR3 nucleotides are TGTGCCAGCAGCTTAGGACTGATCCAAGAGACCCAGTACTTC.

There are many counts of this clone. The chain uses TRBV10-3 and TRBJ1-1; no firm D call. V was cut by 6 bases and J by 1 base, with 3 bases left in between. Germline assignment: CDR1 ENHRY and CDR2 SYGVKD. This CDR3 comprises 11 residues. The CDR3 spells CAIRGNTEAFF. CDR3 sequence (DNA): TGTGCCATCAGGGGGAACACTGAAGCTTTCTTT.

In this sample, this clone turned up once. The chain uses TRBV5-1 and TRBJ2-7; TRBD1 agrees at 10 bases. The ends lost 4 bases at V and 7 bases at J; junction bases unmatched: 8. The V gene's germline CDR1 is SGHRS and CDR2 YFSETQ. CDR3 size: 14 residues. CDR3 coding DNA: TGCGCCAGCAGCGAGGGACAGGGGAATCGAGAGCAGTACTTC. Amino acids: CASSEGQGNREQYF.

This chain joins TRBV6-1 and TRBJ1-5; 8 bases are shared with TRBD1. This CDR3 region has 15 residues. Per germline, CDR1 MNHNS and CDR2 SASEGT. The J segment lost 4 bases and the V segment lost 7 bases, leaving 9 bases of the junction unmatched. CDR3 sequence reads: CASNSGTGSNQPQHF. The CDR3 nucleotides are TGTGCCAGCAACTCCGGGACAGGCTCGAATCAGCCCCAGCATTTT.

About this clone: Other DNA sequences from this sample encode an identical CDR3 as well. This chain uses TRBV19 with TRBJ2-5; D not certain. The CDR3 totals 12 residues. V lost 1 base, J lost 4 bases, and 4 bases lay in between. Germline lookup yields CDR1 LNHDA and CDR2 SQIVND (reference sequence). The CDR3: CASSIAGETQYF. The CDR3 region has the DNA TGTGCCAGTAGTATAGCGGGAGAGACCCAGTACTTC.